The TCR beta chain under discussion was sequenced for a study of molecular identifiers for immune sequencing clone quantification (dated by TCRdb to the late 2010s). Describing the broader study: For a replicate experiment, RNA from around 18,000 or 91,000 naive CD8 T cells was divided into five aliquots, and four of the five aliquots were sequenced. This methods study benchmarked molecular-identifier clustering-based TCR repertoire sequencing (MIDCIRS) and TCR RNA copy counting, using CD8 T cells to do so. Points the paper makes about the study in general: In CMV-specific effector cells, clones with more than 20 RNA copies accounted for over 99% of molecules, whereas in naive cells such clones accounted for under 1%. Modeling indicated approximately 3.2 TCR RNA copies recovered per cell, compared with roughly 9.7 by digital PCR, which implies a capture efficiency of around 31%. When barcode sub-clustering was omitted, TCR diversity was inflated by chimeric consensus sequences, with chimeras reaching as high as 47%. The naive libraries included spiked-in Jurkat TCR RNA (fewer than 11 copies' worth), and this Jurkat TCR RNA is not part of the donor repertoire. Spiked-in Jurkat TCR RNA equal to a single cell's worth was reported to be detectable even within 1,100,000 naive CD8 T cells. Identical TCR molecules sharing a barcode could cause highly expanded clone sizes to be underestimated.

Of note for this clonotype: Its cognate antigen has yet to be identified. Base qualities are missing; no much larger clone stands one base away.

The CDR3 holds 11 amino acids from the cysteine to the phenylalanine. The retained sequence is limited to the CDR3, 33 bases, with the frame set at the first base. CDR1 and CDR2 are drawn from the germline V gene (reference sequence): LNHDA, SQIVND. Between the V and J ends, shortened by 10 bases and 1 base respectively, the junction contains 4 bases. The protocol used for the library was PCR. TCRdb records NextSeq 500 as the sequencer. Bulk TCR libraries were made following a previously described method, with the TCR primers given in Table S5. Purification of total RNA was performed with the Qiagen AllPrep DNA/RNA kit. Before analysis, reads from multiple sequencing runs of one library were combined. The study's own analysis went as follows. Reads were retained only if their TCR constant sequence matched exactly, and those retained reads were trimmed to 150 nt and grouped according to their 12-nt molecular barcodes. Within each barcode group, reads were sub-clustered at a 15% Levenshtein threshold, and quality-weighted consensus sequences were built per RNA molecule. Non-functional sequences were filtered out, along with any lower-count sequence sitting one edit away from another sequence. On the basis of fitting two negative binomial distributions, barcode sub-clusters with fewer than 20% of the maximum read count were discarded. TCRdb took the public reads, trimmed them with fastp at Q25, ran MiXCR for clone calling and kept in-frame beta chains. A single entry per CDR3 protein holds the most common genes and DNA from its merged rows. In this record, the V and J calls reflect TCRdb's handling and not the investigators' own analysis. The sample table shows about 510,000 distinct CDR3 sequences, and around 23% are seen once. The top ten hold approximately 0.76% of the sample.

Libraries of naive CD8 T cells were built from anywhere between roughly 18,000 and 1,000,000 sorted cells, with 10%, 30% or 50% of the purified RNA used. Naive CD8 T cells were FACS-sorted as CD8+CD4-CCR7+CD45RA+ on a BD FACSAria II into RLT Plus buffer. To test detection sensitivity, Jurkat RNA equivalent to approximately ten TCR copies was spiked into samples of roughly 20,000-1,000,000 naive CD8 T cells. Enrichment of CD8 T cells was done with RosetteSep CD8+ T Cell Enrichment Cocktail plus Ficoll-Paque, and ACK red cell lysis came afterward. Sequencing was performed on naive CD8+ T cells from blood, with Jurkat cell RNA spiked in. The cell subset or site label here, explained by the study, means: FACS-sorted CD8+CD4-CCR7+CD45RA+ naive T cells. Rearrangement joined TRBV19 to TRBJ2-2, with the D gene not confidently named. The clonotype comes from a human donor in good health. Some libraries in this study had Jurkat cell RNA spiked in. The CDR3 has the sequence CATQNTGELFF. The DNA is TGTGCCACCCAGAACACCGGGGAGCTGTTTTTT. When the CDR3 is completed using the reference TRBV19 and TRBJ2-2 genes on either side, the full variable domain is DGGITQSPKYLFRKEGQNVTLSCEQNLNHDAMYWYRQDPGQGLRLIYYSQIVNDFQKGDIAEGYSVSREKKESFPLTVTSAQKNPTAFYLCATQNTGELFFGEGSRLTVL.